This record covers a single T cell receptor (beta chain). The target antigen is unknown. This sample is part of a study of blood T cells in healthy people across ages. Primers used in a second PCR of about 7 to 12 cycles were a sample-barcoded 5' primer and a J-beta primer mix. TCRdb analysed the 5' RACE reads with MiXCR anew, one entry per CDR3 protein. This sample yields more than 900,000 distinct CDR3 sequences, of which about 28% are seen a single time; approximately 10% belongs to the top ten. The CDR3 loop spans 12 amino acids. V shed 3 bases and J shed 7 bases, with 6 bases lying between them. General study results and limits: Older age went with lower TCR beta diversity per million T cells, in a roughly linear way.

These data also featured in a second study, about T cells of mothers and their children.

Specimen: blood. The chain links TRBV12-3 or TRBV12-4 to TRBJ2-2, with D hard to call. The clonotype originates from a woman in her thirties or forties in good health. The CDR3 region has the DNA TGTGCCAGCAGTTTTTTAGTCGGGGAGCTGTTTTTT. It is translated as CASSFLVGELFF.